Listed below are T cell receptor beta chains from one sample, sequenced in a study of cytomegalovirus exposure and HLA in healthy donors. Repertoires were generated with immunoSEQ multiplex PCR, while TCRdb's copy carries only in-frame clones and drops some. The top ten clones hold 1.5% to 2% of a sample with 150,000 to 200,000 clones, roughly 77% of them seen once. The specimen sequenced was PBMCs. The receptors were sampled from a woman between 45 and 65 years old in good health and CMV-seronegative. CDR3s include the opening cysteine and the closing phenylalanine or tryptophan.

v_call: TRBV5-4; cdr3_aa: CASSFVGQGHGYTF
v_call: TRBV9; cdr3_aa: CASSVASGETQYF
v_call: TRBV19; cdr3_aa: CASSTAGTVYGYTF
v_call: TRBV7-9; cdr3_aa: CASSFTDTGNTIYF
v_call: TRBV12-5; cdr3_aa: CASGFGNEQFF
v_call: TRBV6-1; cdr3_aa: CASSEAGGGVQETQYF
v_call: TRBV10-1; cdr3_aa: CASSGTSGGLDEQFF
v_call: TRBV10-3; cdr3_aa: CAISGAGEVEGYTF
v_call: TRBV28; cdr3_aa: CASSFLSAYNEQFF
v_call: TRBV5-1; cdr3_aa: CASSLDAGAYEQYF
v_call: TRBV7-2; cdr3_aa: CASSQRLAEAFF
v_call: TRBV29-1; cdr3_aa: CSVPTGGGGRGYTF
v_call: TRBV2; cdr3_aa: CASSESRSGGSPLHF
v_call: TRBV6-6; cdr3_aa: CASRNLVVSSYEQYF
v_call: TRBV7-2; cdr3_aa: CASSPQTGGAEQFF
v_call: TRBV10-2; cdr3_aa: CASSESKTSGRTDTQYF
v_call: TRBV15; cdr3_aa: CATSARLTGGTEAFF
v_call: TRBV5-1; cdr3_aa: CASSSGGSNQPQHF
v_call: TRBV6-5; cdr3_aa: CASTVSTGSEQYF
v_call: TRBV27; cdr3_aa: CASSLSPGGERYEQYF
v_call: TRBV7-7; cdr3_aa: CASSVPTGLGETQYF
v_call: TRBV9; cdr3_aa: CASCWGDRGPNIQYF
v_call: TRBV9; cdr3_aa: CASSPIAGGVNTGELFF
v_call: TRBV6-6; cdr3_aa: CASSYWTAGTDTQYF
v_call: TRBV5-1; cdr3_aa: CASSSRPGTGGARGEQFF
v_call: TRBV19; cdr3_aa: CASSRRDQETQYF
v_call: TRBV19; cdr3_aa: CASKAGEASTYEQYF
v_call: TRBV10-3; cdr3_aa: CAISLPGQGYEQYF
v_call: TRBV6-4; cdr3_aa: CASSVHSNQPQHF
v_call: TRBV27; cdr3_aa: CASSPIRGRGDEKLFF
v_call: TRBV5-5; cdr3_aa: CASSPKTGISYEQYF
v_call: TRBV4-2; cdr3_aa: CASSQQTGQGNTIYF
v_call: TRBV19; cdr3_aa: CASSILWDRGSNSPLHF
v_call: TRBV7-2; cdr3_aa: CASSVDSPSEAFF
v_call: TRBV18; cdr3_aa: CASSPEQGMNTEAFF
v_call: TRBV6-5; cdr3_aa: CASSYGPASYEQYF
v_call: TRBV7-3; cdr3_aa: CASSLKGGLAGGHYEQYF
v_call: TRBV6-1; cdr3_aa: CASSTFEGATGELFF
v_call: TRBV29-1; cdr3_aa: CSVDPRSSYNEQFF
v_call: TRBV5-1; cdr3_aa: CASSSSNEQFF
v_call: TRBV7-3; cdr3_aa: CASSPSAGTEGTQYF
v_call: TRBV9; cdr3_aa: CASSAGGRGHNEQFF
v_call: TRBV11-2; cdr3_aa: CASSLDPPGIQETQYF
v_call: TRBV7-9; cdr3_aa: CASSFRTGGSYEQYF
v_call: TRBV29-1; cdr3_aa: CSVDTSGSYEQYF
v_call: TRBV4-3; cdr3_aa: CASSQDGLQSSYNEQFF
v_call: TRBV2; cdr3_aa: CASIQPGQGSYEQYF
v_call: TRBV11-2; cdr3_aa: CASNRPGLADTQYF
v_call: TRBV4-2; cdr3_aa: CASSQTRTGMGTDTQYF
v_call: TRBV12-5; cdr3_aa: CASGGGYYGYTF
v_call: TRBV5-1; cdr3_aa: CASTGQSMNTEAFF
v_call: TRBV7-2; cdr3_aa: CASTRGGPASYEQYF
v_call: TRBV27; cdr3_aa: CASSLTGWNTEAFF
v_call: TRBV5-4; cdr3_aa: CASSSSGRADTGELFF
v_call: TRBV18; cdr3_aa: CASSPLATGVETGAFF